This record concerns one TCR beta chain sequence. A much larger clone sits a single nucleotide away, making a read error possible. The sample is drawn from a study of immune heterogeneity within non-small cell lung tumors. CDR3 length: 12 amino acids. Per the germline V gene, CDR1 is GTSNPN and CDR2 is SVGIG (reference sequence). Template material for each sample was about 0.55 ug of bulk tumor genomic DNA. Every primary tumor yielded several biopsies, spaced far apart, that were taken during surgery. Newly diagnosed with untreated non-small cell lung cancer, the patients underwent curative surgery. Multiplex PCR was performed with 32 V and 13 J primers, and it amplified TCR beta CDR3. MiXCR, run by TCRdb on the multiplex PCR reads, gives a single entry per CDR3 protein. Seen here are fewer than 25,000 distinct CDR3 sequences, roughly 30% observed once, and the top ten hold about 3.9%.

V usage is TRBV30 and J usage is TRBJ1-3; the match to TRBD1 covers 8 bases. The sequence was collected from a man aged 35 to 55 with non-small cell lung cancer. Sequenced: lung tumor tissue. CDR3 DNA sequence: TGTCCCTGTGGACAGGGTAGAAACACCATATATTTT. Its protein product is CPCGQGRNTIYF.